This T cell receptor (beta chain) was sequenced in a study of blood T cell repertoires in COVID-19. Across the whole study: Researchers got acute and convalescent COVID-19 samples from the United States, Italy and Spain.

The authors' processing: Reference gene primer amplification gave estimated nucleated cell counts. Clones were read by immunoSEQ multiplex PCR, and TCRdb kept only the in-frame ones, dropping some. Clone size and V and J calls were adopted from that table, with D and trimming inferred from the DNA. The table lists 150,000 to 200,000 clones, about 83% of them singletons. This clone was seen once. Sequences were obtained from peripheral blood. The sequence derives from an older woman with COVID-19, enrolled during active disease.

CDR3 nucleotide sequence: TGTGCCAGTAGTATCGACAGGGGCCGGGATACGCAGTATTTT. This sequence encodes CASSIDRGRDTQYF. The rearrangement joins TRBV19 to TRBJ2-3; 8 positions agree with TRBD1. The CDR3 totals 14 residues. Trimming took 3 bases from V and 6 from J; bases not matched to a gene: 5. Germline V lookup: CDR1 LNHDA, CDR2 SQIVND (reference sequence).